This TCR beta chain emerged from a study of shared clonotypes between healthy human individuals. Looking at the study overall: Aged between 18 and 49, the donors were a couple of women and three men. Every donor yielded three CD4 naive, three CD4 memory, two CD8 naive and one CD8 memory plate. The study, taken as a whole, reports: Compared with clonotypes that all four donors shared, non-shared clonotypes had lower generation probabilities. Sampling included only blood; tissue repertoires likely differ.

There are 14 residues in the CDR3. Germline CDR1 and CDR2: MDHEN and SYDVKM. Trimming pared 3 bases from V and 5 bases from J, leaving 12 bases between. Method: immunoSEQ multiplex PCR; TCRdb's copy keeps in-frame clones and lacks some. The sample carries about 1.9 million clones, around 95% recorded once. In regard to this clone: Its antigen remains unknown.

CD45RO-negative CD8 cells positively selected for CCR7 made up the naive population, which excluded terminally differentiated effector memory CD45RA+ cells. The source is a man aged 18 to 35 in good health. Some clones in this sample may be carry-over from other donors' samples. The rearrangement links TRBV28 to TRBJ2-3; D perhaps matches TRBD2 (6 bases). The specimen sequenced was naive CD8+ T cells from PBMCs. The DNA of the CDR3 is TGTGCCAGCAGTTTCGAACTAGCTCTAGATACGCAGTATTTT. Translated: CASSFELALDTQYF.